The rows below give T cell receptor beta chains drawn from one sample of a study of T-cell reconstitution after alpha-beta-depleted transplantation in children. One entry per CDR3 protein results from TCRdb running MiXCR on the PCR reads. The table includes about 500,000 distinct CDR3 sequences, around a third detected once. Material: PBMCs from the stem cell graft donor, obtained from the stem cell graft. Receptors were obtained from a human donor who donated a stem cell graft to a child with aplastic anemia. The CDR3 runs from the conserved cysteine through the conserved F or W. A D gene is named only where the DNA matches it firmly. Rows give clone size only sometimes, using once, few, many, or a class for an expanded clone.

V: TRBV12-3/TRBV12-4
size: few
J: TRBJ1-2
D: NA
DNA: TGTGCCAGCAGCGAGACGACGGAATCCGCCTTGTATGGCTACACCTTC
CDR3: CASSETTESALYGYTF

V: TRBV21-1
size: few
J: TRBJ1-1
D: NA
DNA: TGTGCCAGCAGCAAAGCGAGGCGCCGAGGGACTGAAGCTTTCTTT
CDR3: CASSKARRRGTEAFF

V: TRBV20-1
size: NA
J: TRBJ1-5
D: TRBD1
DNA: TGCAGTGCTAGAGAAACGACAGGGGCCGGTCAGCCCCAGCATTTT
CDR3: CSARETTGAGQPQHF

V: TRBV5-1
size: few
J: TRBJ1-4
D: NA
DNA: TGCGCCAGCAGCCTGAATAGGTTAACTAATGAAAAACTGTTTTTT
CDR3: CASSLNRLTNEKLFF

V: TRBV20-1
size: NA
J: TRBJ1-5
D: TRBD1
DNA: TGCAGTGTTAAGTGGACAGGGAATCAGCCCCAGCATTTT
CDR3: CSVKWTGNQPQHF

V: TRBV9
size: few
J: TRBJ2-1
D: NA
DNA: TGTGCCAGCAGCGTAGTACAGGCGAAATACAATGAGCAGTTCTTC
CDR3: CASSVVQAKYNEQFF

V: TRBV28
size: NA
J: TRBJ1-5
D: NA
DNA: TGTGCCAGCAGTTTGAGGGGTCTTGGGTGGCCCCAGCATTTT
CDR3: CASSLRGLGWPQHF

V: TRBV20-1
size: NA
J: TRBJ2-4
D: TRBD1
DNA: TGCAGTGCTGTCCGAACAGGGGGCTCAGGCAAAAACATTCAGTACTTC
CDR3: CSAVRTGGSGKNIQYF

V: TRBV19
size: NA
J: TRBJ2-2
D: NA
DNA: TGTGCCAGTAGTATAGTTTCTGGGTTGCCCGGGGAGCTGTTTTTT
CDR3: CASSIVSGLPGELFF

V: TRBV5-8
size: NA
J: TRBJ2-3
D: TRBD1
DNA: TGTGCCAGCGAACGGGGGACAGGGGGCACAGATACGCAGTATTTT
CDR3: CASERGTGGTDTQYF

V: TRBV28
size: NA
J: TRBJ2-7
D: TRBD1
DNA: TGTGCCAGCAGGGGACAGGGGGCTTCCTACGAGCAGTACTTC
CDR3: CASRGQGASYEQYF

V: TRBV27
size: few
J: TRBJ1-2
D: NA
DNA: TGTGCCAGCAGTACCTACAGGAGCCCCGGGGGAAGGGCGGACCCCAGCTATGGCTACACCTTC
CDR3: CASSTYRSPGGRADPSYGYTF

V: TRBV18
size: NA
J: TRBJ1-2
D: TRBD1
DNA: TGTGCCAGCTCACCGGGACAGGGAGCAGACCAGAACTATGGCTACACCTTC
CDR3: CASSPGQGADQNYGYTF

V: TRBV12-3/TRBV12-4
size: few
J: TRBJ2-1
D: NA
DNA: TGTGCCAGCAGTTTAGGTGGTCGAGTCAATGAGCAGTTCTTC
CDR3: CASSLGGRVNEQFF

V: TRBV12-3/TRBV12-4
size: many
J: TRBJ2-1
D: NA
DNA: TGTGCCAGCAGGCCGATTGGAGGGGCCTCAGCGAGTCCCAATGAGCAGTTCTTC
CDR3: CASRPIGGASASPNEQFF

V: TRBV19
size: NA
J: TRBJ2-1
D: TRBD2
DNA: TGTGCCAGCCTAGCGGGTGGTGAGCAGTTCTTC
CDR3: CASLAGGEQFF

V: TRBV27
size: few
J: TRBJ2-7
D: NA
DNA: TGTGCCAGCAGTCAACTCCGCCGGGACACTCTCTACGAGCAGTACTTC
CDR3: CASSQLRRDTLYEQYF

V: TRBV7-8
size: many
J: TRBJ2-7
D: TRBD1
DNA: TGTGCCAGCAGGGCCGGGACAGGGTCATTCGGCGAGCAGTACTTC
CDR3: CASRAGTGSFGEQYF

V: TRBV7-9
size: few
J: TRBJ2-1
D: NA
DNA: TGTGCCAGCAGCTTAGTGGTAGCTGGCTCCTACAATGAGCAGTTCTTC
CDR3: CASSLVVAGSYNEQFF

V: TRBV30
size: few
J: TRBJ2-4
D: TRBD2
DNA: TGTGCCTGGAGTGTGGGTCTAGCGGGAACGAAAAACATTCAGTACTTC
CDR3: CAWSVGLAGTKNIQYF

V: TRBV30
size: NA
J: TRBJ1-1
D: NA
DNA: TGTGCCTGGCGCGTACAGTCGTTCTCCGGTGAAGCTTTCTTT
CDR3: CAWRVQSFSGEAFF

V: TRBV7-3
size: many
J: TRBJ1-6
D: NA
DNA: TGTGCCAGCAGCTTAGGGGGGAATTCACCCCTCCACTTT
CDR3: CASSLGGNSPLHF

V: TRBV4-3
size: few
J: TRBJ2-2
D: NA
DNA: TGCGCCAGCAGCCAAGATAACCTCCACACTTCCACCGGGGAGCTGTTTTTT
CDR3: CASSQDNLHTSTGELFF

V: TRBV12-3/TRBV12-4
size: NA
J: TRBJ2-2
D: TRBD2
DNA: TGTGCCAGCAGTCCTCATACTAGCGGGAGAGGCCTCACCGGGGAGCTGTTTTTT
CDR3: CASSPHTSGRGLTGELFF

V: TRBV21-1
size: NA
J: TRBJ2-5
D: NA
DNA: TGTGCCAGCAGCAAGTATTTGACAGGGGGGGAGGAGACCCAGTACTTC
CDR3: CASSKYLTGGEETQYF

V: TRBV7-2
size: NA
J: TRBJ2-1
D: NA
DNA: TGTGCCAGCAGCCCAGGACCAGTGACCTACAATGAGCAGTTCTTC
CDR3: CASSPGPVTYNEQFF